Given below is one T cell receptor beta chain in context. As handled by the study authors: Researchers report that nucleated cell counts were estimated from reference gene primer amplification. Sequenced by immunoSEQ multiplex PCR; TCRdb stores in-frame clones only, minus some. V, J and clone size reflect that table, while D and trimming were determined from the DNA. The data hold about 81,000 clones, with roughly 80% observed a single time. This record belongs to a study of blood T cell repertoires in COVID-19. Study at large: T cells, B-cell-depleted T cells, or PBMCs provided the cDNA or gDNA that served as material.

V was shortened by 5 bases and J by 0 bases, with 9 bases between the two germline ends. CDR1 and CDR2 (germline): SEHNR, FQNEAQ (reference sequence). CDR3 length equals 14 residues. Sequences were obtained from peripheral blood. This chain links TRBV7-9 with TRBJ2-3; D gene unclear. This TCR was sampled from a human donor in a cohort sampled during active COVID-19. CDR3 bases: TGTGCCAGCAGCACGACACATAGCACAGATACGCAGTATTTT. It translates to CASSTTHSTDTQYF.